The rows below give T cell receptor beta chains drawn from one sample of a study of T-cell memory formation after mild COVID-19. TCRdb re-called the 5' RACE reads with MiXCR, one entry per CDR3 protein. The sample lists 300,000 to 400,000 distinct CDR3 sequences; roughly 15% were seen once. Sequenced input: PBMCs or a T cell subset sorted from them (not recorded which). The receptor set was obtained from a man between 18 and 35 years old who had mild COVID-19 (a few samples of this study predate the infection). Cell type and time point are not known. CDR3s include the opening cysteine and the closing phenylalanine or tryptophan. The D gene is left open where the match is weak. A row's size may be missing; if present it is once, few, many or a size class.

abundance,d_gene,j_gene,v_gene,CDR3nt,CDR3aa
few,NA,TRBJ2-4,TRBV11-2,TGTGCCAGCAGCTTCGGAGTGCACGGCAAAAACATTCAGTACTTC,CASSFGVHGKNIQYF
NA,NA,TRBJ1-1,TRBV11-2,TGTGCCAGCAGCTTAGAACGGCGGGACGAAGCTTTCTTT,CASSLERRDEAFF
few,NA,TRBJ1-1,TRBV21-1,TGTGCCAGCACCATTGGGGCCCGGTGGGCTGAAGCTTTCTTT,CASTIGARWAEAFF
NA,NA,TRBJ2-3,TRBV20-1,TGCAGTGCTAGAACCACGTACACAGATACGCAGTATTTT,CSARTTYTDTQYF
NA,NA,TRBJ2-2,TRBV4-3,TGCGCCAGCAGCCAACCCTCCCAGCGGAGAGGGGAGCTGTTTTTT,CASSQPSQRRGELFF
few,NA,TRBJ1-2,TRBV6-5,TGTGCCAGCAGTTACATCGGGGCCTATGGCTACACCTTC,CASSYIGAYGYTF
few,NA,TRBJ1-1,TRBV20-1,TGCAGTGCTAGTGCCGGGGTTGGACAGGAAGCTTTCTTT,CSASAGVGQEAFF
NA,NA,TRBJ1-2,TRBV19,TGTGCCAGTAGTGGTCTTATGGGCTTATGCACCTTC,CASSGLMGLCTF
NA,NA,TRBJ2-2,TRBV28,TGTGCCAGCAGTTTAAAAGCGGCCAGGTCCGGGGAGCTGTTTTTT,CASSLKAARSGELFF
few,TRBD1,TRBJ2-5,TRBV6-2/TRBV6-3,TGTGCCAGCACCCCTCGGCGGACGGCAGGGGGACAAGAGACCCAGTACTTC,CASTPRRTAGGQETQYF
few,NA,TRBJ1-1,TRBV5-1,TGCGCCAGCAGCTTGGACGGGCAGGGGAACACTGAAGCTTTCTTT,CASSLDGQGNTEAFF
NA,TRBD2,TRBJ2-7,TRBV3-1,TGTGCCAGCAGCCTTGGACTAGCCACCTCCTACGAGCAGTACTTC,CASSLGLATSYEQYF
few,NA,TRBJ1-1,TRBV20-1,TGCAGTGCTAGACCTAAGAATGAAGCTTTCTTT,CSARPKNEAFF
many,NA,TRBJ2-1,TRBV20-1,TGCAGTGCCCCCTGGAGCGGTGAGCAGTTCTTC,CSAPWSGEQFF
many,NA,TRBJ1-2,TRBV7-2,TGTGCCAGCAGCTTAGTTTCGGGGGACGGCTACACCTTC,CASSLVSGDGYTF
NA,TRBD1,TRBJ2-6,TRBV24-1,TGTGCCACCAGTAGATACAGGGGCTCTGGGGCCAACGTCCTGACTTTC,CATSRYRGSGANVLTF
many,NA,TRBJ2-7,TRBV10-3,TGTGCCATCACATCGGACAGTTACGAGCAGTACTTC,CAITSDSYEQYF